These 15 T cell receptor beta chains originate from one sample sequenced in a study of T cell repertoires in cytomegalovirus infection. MiXCR was run by TCRdb on the reads, yielding one entry per CDR3 protein. The repertoire holds approximately 200,000 distinct CDR3 sequences, with roughly 20% as singletons. Material for sequencing was CD8+ T cells from PBMCs. The receptor source for this set is a human donor in good health (CMV status not recorded). Some clones in this sample may be carry-over from other donors' samples.

The table lists this clonotype with many counts. The chain is built from TRBV28 and TRBJ1-2, with D possibly being TRBD1 (6 bases). The V gene's germline CDR1 is MDHEN and CDR2 SYDVKM. V lost 7 bases and J lost 3, with 18 bases in between. This CDR3 spans 15 amino acids. CDR3: CASTHHIGGDYGYTF. CDR3 bases: TGTGCCAGCACCCACCACATCGGGGGCGACTATGGCTACACCTTC.

The sample holds a few counts of this clonotype. V usage is TRBV28 and J usage is TRBJ2-7; 9 nucleotides line up with TRBD2. The CDR3 consists of 14 residues. The germline V gene has CDR1 MDHEN and CDR2 SYDVKM. J was trimmed by 0 bases and V by 8 bases; bases with no gene match: 5. The CDR3 nucleotides read TGTGCCAGCCGACTAGCGGATCCCTCCTACGAGCAGTACTTC. Residues: CASRLADPSYEQYF.

In this sample, this clonotype turned up many times. The gene calls are TRBV7-9 and TRBJ1-4; 9 bases are a match to TRBD1. Germline CDR1 and CDR2: SEHNR and FQNEAQ (reference sequence). V was pared by 5 bases and J by 8 bases, with 6 bases of the junction left unmatched. The CDR3 totals 14 residues. The CDR3 bases are TGTGCCAGCAGCGACTGGACAGGGGACGAAAAACTGTTTTTT. This sequence encodes CASSDWTGDEKLFF. The complete variable domain, with remaining parts taken from reference TRBV7-9 and TRBJ1-4, reads DTGVSQNPRHKITKRGQNVTFRCDPISEHNRLYWYRQTLGQGPEFLTYFQNEAQLEKSRLLSDRFSAERPKGSFSTLEIQRTEQGDSAMYLCASSDWTGDEKLFFGSGTQLSVL.

CDR3 in amino acids: CASRPGTGGYGANVLTF. The CDR3 DNA follows: TGTGCCAGCAGGCCCGGGACAGGGGGCTATGGGGCCAACGTCCTGACTTTC. This chain uses TRBV28 with TRBJ2-6, with TRBD1 matching over 12 bases. V lost 6 bases, J lost 3 bases, and 6 bases stayed unmatched. The CDR3 is 17 residues long. Germline CDR1 reads MDHEN; CDR2 reads SYDVKM.

This clonotype was seen ten or more times. The gene calls are TRBV7-2 and TRBJ2-2; D not certain. The CDR3 is made up of 16 amino acids. The V end lost 1 base, the J end lost 7 bases, and 16 bases lay between the germline ends. Germline V gene sequence: CDR1 SGHTA, CDR2 FQGNSA. The CDR3 region is CASSLELSPVFGELFF. In nucleotides, the CDR3 is TGTGCCAGCAGCTTAGAATTGTCACCGGTCTTCGGGGAGCTGTTTTTT.

This sequence joins TRBV6-2 or TRBV6-3 and TRBJ2-5; tentative D call: TRBD2 (6 bases). Germline V lookup: CDR1 MNHEY, CDR2 SVGEGT. The germline V and J ends were trimmed by 0 bases and 4 bases, with 6 bases remaining between them. There are 13 residues in the CDR3. As DNA, the CDR3 is TGTGCCAGCAGTTACTCGCGGGGAGAGACCCAGTACTTC. This sequence encodes CASSYSRGETQYF.

The sample holds a few counts of this clonotype. The CDR3 DNA reads as TGTGCCAGCAGCCCCTACGCAGGCGGCTATGGCTACACCTTC. Protein product: CASSPYAGGYGYTF. This chain uses TRBV3-1 with TRBJ1-2; D not resolved. Germline V gene lookup returns CDR1 LGHDT and CDR2 YNNKEL (reference sequence). V was clipped by 4 bases and J by 4 bases, with 13 bases between them. CDR3 length: 14 amino acids.

This clonotype has a handful of counts. CDR3 DNA sequence: TGTGCCAGCAGCTTAGAGGGCAGGACCTATGGGGAGACCCAGTACTTC. Its translation: CASSLEGRTYGETQYF. The genes are TRBV7-9 and TRBJ2-5; D not resolved. The germline CDR1 and CDR2 sequences are SEHNR and FQNEAQ (reference sequence). This CDR3 region has 16 residues. V lost 1 base to trimming and J lost 5 bases, with 17 bases between them.

This clonotype was counted a single time. This chain uses TRBV11-2 with TRBJ2-5; D unresolved. Between the trimmed V and J ends, which lost 3 bases and 5 bases, there was a span of 4 bases. The V gene's germline CDR1 is SGHAT and CDR2 FQNNGV. The CDR3 is 11 residues long. CDR3 nucleotide sequence: TGTGCCAGCAGCTTTCTCGAGACCCAGTACTTC. It specifies CASSFLETQYF.

This clonotype has ten or more counts. This chain joins TRBV7-9 and TRBJ2-1; D could derive from TRBD1 or TRBD2 (5 bases each). CDR3 length: 15 residues. Between the trimmed V and J ends, which lost 1 base and 2 bases, there was a span of 9 bases. CDR1 and CDR2 (germline): SEHNR, FQNEAQ (reference sequence). This chain's CDR3 is CASSLDRGAYNEQFF. CDR3 nucleotide sequence: TGTGCCAGCAGCTTAGATCGGGGCGCCTACAATGAGCAGTTCTTC.

V gene TRBV6-6 combines with J gene TRBJ1-6, with a weak D call TRBD1 (6 bases). This CDR3 comprises 14 residues. The germline V gene has CDR1 MNHNY and CDR2 SVGAGI (reference sequence). Trimming removed 5 bases at V and 9 bases at J, with 14 bases between. CDR3 sequence reads: CASSLQGLASPLHF. CDR3 bases: TGTGCCAGCAGTCTACAGGGCCTGGCTTCACCCCTCCACTTT.

This clonotype has a count of ten or more. The V and J genes are TRBV7-2 and TRBJ2-7, with D tentatively TRBD1 or TRBD2 (6 bases each). This CDR3 has 20 amino acids. The V end was cut by 2 bases, the J end by 1 base, with 27 bases between. CDR1 SGHTA and CDR2 FQGNSA come from the germline V gene. CDR3 sequence (DNA): TGTGCCAGCAGCTTATTAGCGGAAGGCGAAGACAGGTGGGGGTCCTACGAGCAGTACTTC. Amino acid sequence: CASSLLAEGEDRWGSYEQYF.

The table lists this clonotype with many counts. The chain links TRBV7-2 to TRBJ2-3; D tentatively fits TRBD1 or TRBD2 (5 bases each). This CDR3 has 13 amino acids. Germline lookup yields CDR1 SGHTA and CDR2 FQGNSA. V was pared by 3 bases and J by 15 bases, with 19 bases between. The CDR3, as DNA: TGTGCCAGCAGCTTCTCAGGGACCCCCCCCCTCTATTTT. Translating it yields CASSFSGTPPLYF.

This clonotype was seen at least ten times. V gene TRBV7-8 combines with J gene TRBJ2-2; D perhaps matches TRBD2 (5 bases). The ends were cut back, 3 bases at V and 0 bases at J, with 8 bases in the middle. Germline CDR1 reads SGHVS; CDR2 reads FQNEAQ. The CDR3 covers 15 residues. The CDR3 sequence is CASSFGVSNTGELFF. The DNA for the CDR3 is TGTGCCAGCAGCTTCGGGGTCTCGAACACCGGGGAGCTGTTTTTT.

For this clonotype: At one of its ends the junction is not consistent with the germline gene, which may arise from a read error. The chain carries TRBV28 and TRBJ2-3; D remains ambiguous. CDR1 is MDHEN, CDR2 SYDVKM, per germline. The CDR3 has 17 residues. CDR3 protein: CASSPPTDITGTDTRYF. The CDR3 DNA sequence: TGTGCCAGCAGTCCCCCCACAGACATCACGGGCACAGATACGCGGTATTTT.